The present T cell receptor gamma chain was sequenced within a study of γδ T cells in repeated Plasmodium falciparum infection. Study context: Malian children with intense seasonal malaria exposure were compared with matched Australian children. Malian samples came from no-transmission periods or across acute febrile malaria episodes.

This clone was found many times. The protein TCRdb lists belongs to a much larger clone and differs from this DNA's translation at residue 10, which points to a read error; the protein shown is made from the DNA. TCRdb re-called clones from the multiplex PCR reads using CATT. The profile covers 13,000 to 15,000 gamma-chain clones, with 1.6% appearing a single time and around 30% taken by the ten largest. This receptor was obtained from a pool of human donors (malaria-infected and uninfected, not separated). The sequencing sample was made of gamma-delta T cells from blood.

The CDR3, as DNA: TGTGCCTTGTGGGAGGTGCCAGATAATAGGAAACTCTTT. Translating gives CALWEVPDNRKLF. The rearrangement links TRGV9 to TRGJ1 or TRGJ2. TCRdb does not report a J gene; here it was assigned by matching the DNA to germline references. V lost 0 bases, J lost 12 bases, and 11 bases stayed unmatched. The CDR3 loop spans 13 amino acids. CDR1 is GITISATS, CDR2 ISYDGTV, per germline (reference sequence).